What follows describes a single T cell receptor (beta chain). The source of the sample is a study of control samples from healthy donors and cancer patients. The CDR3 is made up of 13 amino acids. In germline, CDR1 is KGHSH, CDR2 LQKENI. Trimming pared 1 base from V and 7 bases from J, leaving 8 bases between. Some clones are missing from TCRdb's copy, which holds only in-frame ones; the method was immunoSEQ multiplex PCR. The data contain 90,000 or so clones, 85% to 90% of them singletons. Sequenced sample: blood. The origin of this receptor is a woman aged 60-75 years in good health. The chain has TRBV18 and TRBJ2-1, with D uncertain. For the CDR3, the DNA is TGTGCCAGCTCACCACTAGTATCTAATGAGCAGTTCTTC. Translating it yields CASSPLVSNEQFF.